The rows below give T cell receptor beta chains drawn from one sample of a study of control samples from healthy donors and cancer patients. The data were produced by immunoSEQ multiplex PCR, yet TCRdb's version contains in-frame clones alone and is incomplete. The table records roughly 13,000 clones, roughly 71% of them present only once. The source material was formalin-fixed, paraffin-embedded tissue. All receptors derive from a male donor with melanoma. Each CDR3 is given with its conserved first and last residue. A row's size may be missing; if present it is once, few, many or a size class.

abundance	v_gene	len	CDR3aa
-	TRBV6-5	14	CASSSTVSTDTQYF
-	TRBV11-2	13	CASSSKQGNEQFF
few	TRBV11-2	15	CASSLGTQVVETQYF
-	TRBV2	16	CASSYRVAGGNQPQHF
few	TRBV30	12	CACQGTVEKLFF
-	TRBV11-3	14	CASSLAGGGLEQFF
once	TRBV7-7	13	CASSSSGTGELFF
few	TRBV19	12	CASSLRDGEAFF
-	TRBV9	16	CASSVGVSGGTDTQYF
-	TRBV5-1	13	CASSSGGPQGGYF
-	TRBV6-4	14	CASSELAGTGTQYF
-	TRBV6-2/TRBV6-3	16	CASSYSQGALGETQYF
once	TRBV25-1	15	CASSTSGQGRTEAFF
-	TRBV30	16	CAWRGGTGQITDTQYF
once	TRBV4-3	17	CASSQEALGQGGYEQYF
large	TRBV7-8	13	CASSSLTVNEQFF
-	TRBV12-3/TRBV12-4	13	CASSLDRGETQYF
once	TRBV5-5	15	CASSSLAGGTDTQYF
few	TRBV11-3	13	CASSLDPTGELFF
-	TRBV9	13	CASSVRPQETQYF
few	TRBV19	14	CASSMDRVRETQYF
-	TRBV4-3	13	CASSQGLRYEQYF